This TCR beta chain was identified in a study of T cells in women clearing cervical HPV infection. About the research overall: Controls were women whose single incident HPV16 infection cleared within 12 months without precancer or cancer. Case blood was drawn a median approximately 150 days after lesion detection. HLA type could not be excluded as a confounder. Study-wide points: Cases carried less TRBV6-7 than controls: roughly 0.11% versus 0.16%.

Turning to this clone: The antigen is not known. The read gets to within 3 residues of the CDR3 end, and the germline J gene fills in the rest. Other DNA sequences of this sample code for an identical CDR3.

From germline, CDR1 is MNHNS and CDR2 SASEGT. This CDR3 spans 14 amino acids. V gave up 4 bases and J gave up 1 base; unmatched junction bases: 1. The protocol was immunoSEQ multiplex PCR, while the TCRdb copy is restricted to in-frame clones and leaves out a portion. The data show about 32,000 clones, and the top ten clones hold more than 3.5%. Sequenced input: blood buffy coat. This receptor was obtained from a woman between 18 and 70 years old with a cervical HPV16 infection that either progressed to CIN3+ or cleared (not recorded which). The rearrangement joins TRBV6-1 to TRBJ1-3; 7 nucleotides match TRBD1. CDR3 loop: CASSATGSGNTIYF. The sequenced CDR3 bases are TGTGCCAGCAGTGCGACAGGGTCTGGAAACACC.